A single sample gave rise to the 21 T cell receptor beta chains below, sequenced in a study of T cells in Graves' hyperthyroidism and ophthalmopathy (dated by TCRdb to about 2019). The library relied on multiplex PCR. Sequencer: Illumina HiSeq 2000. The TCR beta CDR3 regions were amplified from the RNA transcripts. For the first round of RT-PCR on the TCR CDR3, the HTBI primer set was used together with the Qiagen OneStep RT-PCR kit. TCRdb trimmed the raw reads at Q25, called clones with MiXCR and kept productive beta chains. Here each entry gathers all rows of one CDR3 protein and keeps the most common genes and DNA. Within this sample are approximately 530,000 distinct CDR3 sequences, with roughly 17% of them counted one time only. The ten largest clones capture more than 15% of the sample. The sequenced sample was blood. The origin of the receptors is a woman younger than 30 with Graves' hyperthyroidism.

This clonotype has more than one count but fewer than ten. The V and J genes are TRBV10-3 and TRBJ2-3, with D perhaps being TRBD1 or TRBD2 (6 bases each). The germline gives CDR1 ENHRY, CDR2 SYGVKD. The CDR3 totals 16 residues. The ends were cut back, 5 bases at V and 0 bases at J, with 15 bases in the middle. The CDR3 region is CAISPGDTFSTDTQYF. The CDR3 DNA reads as TGTGCCATCAGTCCGGGGGACACTTTTAGCACAGATACGCAGTATTTT.

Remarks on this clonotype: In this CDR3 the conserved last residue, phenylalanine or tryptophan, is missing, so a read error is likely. CDR3 nucleotide sequence: TGCGCCAGCAGCCAAGATTGGAACAGGGGAGGTCACACTGAAGCTTTCCTT. Translating it yields CASSQDWNRGGHTEAFL. This chain uses TRBV4-3 with TRBJ1-1; 7 positions agree with TRBD1. This CDR3 is built from 17 residues. The V and J ends lost 0 bases and 3 bases, in that order; junction bases with no gene match: 10. Germline V gene lookup returns CDR1 LGHNA and CDR2 YSLEER.

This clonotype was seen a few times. This chain's CDR3 is CASSRETVRSRKRTYGYTF. CDR3 in DNA: TGTGCCAGTAGTAGGGAGACAGTCCGGTCCCGAAAAAGAACCTATGGCTACACCTTC. V gene TRBV19 combines with J gene TRBJ1-2, with D perhaps matching TRBD1 (5 bases). The CDR3 loop spans 19 amino acids. The ends were cut back, 4 bases at V and 4 bases at J, with 28 bases in the middle. CDR1 is LNHDA and CDR2 is SQIVND in the germline V gene (reference sequence).

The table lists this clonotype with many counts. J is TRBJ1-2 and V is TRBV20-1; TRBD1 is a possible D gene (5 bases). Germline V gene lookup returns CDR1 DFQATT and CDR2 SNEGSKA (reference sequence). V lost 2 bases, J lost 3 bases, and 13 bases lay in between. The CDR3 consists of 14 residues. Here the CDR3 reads CSARRQGLDYGYTF. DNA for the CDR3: TGCAGTGCTAGAAGGCAGGGACTTGACTATGGCTACACCTTC.

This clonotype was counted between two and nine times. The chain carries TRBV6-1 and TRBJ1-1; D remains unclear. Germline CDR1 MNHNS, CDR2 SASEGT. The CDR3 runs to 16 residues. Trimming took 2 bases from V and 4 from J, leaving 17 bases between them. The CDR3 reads CASSENSPAAGTEAFF. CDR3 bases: TGTGCCAGCAGTGAAAATTCGCCTGCGGCGGGCACTGAAGCTTTCTTT.

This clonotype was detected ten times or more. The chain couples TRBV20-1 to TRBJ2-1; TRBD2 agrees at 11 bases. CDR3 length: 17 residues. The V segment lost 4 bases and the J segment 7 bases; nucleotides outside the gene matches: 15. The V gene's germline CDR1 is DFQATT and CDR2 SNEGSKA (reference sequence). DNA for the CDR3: TGCAGTGCTAAAGACCTGAGAGGACTAGCGGGCCTAAATGAGCAGTTCTTC. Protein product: CSAKDLRGLAGLNEQFF.

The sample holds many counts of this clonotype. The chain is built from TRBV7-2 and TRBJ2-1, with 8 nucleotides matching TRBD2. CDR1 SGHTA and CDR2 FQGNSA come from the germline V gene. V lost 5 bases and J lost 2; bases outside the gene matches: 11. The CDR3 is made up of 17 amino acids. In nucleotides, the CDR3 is TGTGCCAGCAGCCCGGGGGGGCGCGGAAGCCCCTACAATGAGCAGTTCTTC. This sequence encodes CASSPGGRGSPYNEQFF.

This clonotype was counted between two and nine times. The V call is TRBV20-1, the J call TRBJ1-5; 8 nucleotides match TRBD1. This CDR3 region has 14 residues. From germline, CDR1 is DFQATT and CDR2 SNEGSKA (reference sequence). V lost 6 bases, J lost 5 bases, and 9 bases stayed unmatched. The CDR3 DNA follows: TGCAGTGCGGGAGACAGGGGAAGAGATCAGCCCCAGCATTTT. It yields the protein CSAGDRGRDQPQHF.

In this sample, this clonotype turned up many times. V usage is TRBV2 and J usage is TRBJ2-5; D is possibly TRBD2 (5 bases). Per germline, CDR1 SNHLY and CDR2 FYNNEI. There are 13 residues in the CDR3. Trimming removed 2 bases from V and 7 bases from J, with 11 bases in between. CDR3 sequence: CASSERLEGTQYF. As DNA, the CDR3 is TGTGCCAGCAGTGAACGTCTAGAGGGGACCCAGTACTTC.

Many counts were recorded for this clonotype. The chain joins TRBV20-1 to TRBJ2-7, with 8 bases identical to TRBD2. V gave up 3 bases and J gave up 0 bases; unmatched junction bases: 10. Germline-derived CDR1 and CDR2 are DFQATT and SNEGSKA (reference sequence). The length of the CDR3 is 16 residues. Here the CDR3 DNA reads TGCAGTGCTAGGGCCACTAGCGGATTAAGCTCCTACGAGCAGTACTTC. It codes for CSARATSGLSSYEQYF.

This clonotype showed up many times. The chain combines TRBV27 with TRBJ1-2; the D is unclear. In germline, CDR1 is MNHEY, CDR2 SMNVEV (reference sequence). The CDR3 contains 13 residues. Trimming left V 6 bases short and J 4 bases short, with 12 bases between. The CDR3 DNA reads TGTGCCAGCAGGGGCTCCTCCGGCTATGGCTACACCTTC. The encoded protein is CASRGSSGYGYTF.

The CDR3 spells CASSPGLDVKNIQYF. The DNA for the CDR3 is TGTGCCAGTAGTCCAGGACTAGATGTCAAAAACATTCAGTACTTC. The chain carries TRBV19 and TRBJ2-4; 7 bases line up with TRBD2. J lost 3 bases, V lost 5 bases, and 7 bases had no gene match. Germline V lookup: CDR1 LNHDA, CDR2 SQIVND (reference sequence). The CDR3 runs to 15 residues.

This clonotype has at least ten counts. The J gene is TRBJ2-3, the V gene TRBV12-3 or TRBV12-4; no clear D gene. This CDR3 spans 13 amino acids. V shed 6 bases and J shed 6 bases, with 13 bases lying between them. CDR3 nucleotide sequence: TGTGCCAGCAGCTCCCGTCAAGTGGATACGCAGTATTTT. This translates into CASSSRQVDTQYF.

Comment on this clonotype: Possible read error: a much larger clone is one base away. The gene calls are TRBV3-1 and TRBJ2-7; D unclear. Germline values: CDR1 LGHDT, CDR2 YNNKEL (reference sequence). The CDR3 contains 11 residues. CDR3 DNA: TGTGCCAGCAGCAAAGAATCCGAGCAGTACTTC. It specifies CASSKESEQYF.

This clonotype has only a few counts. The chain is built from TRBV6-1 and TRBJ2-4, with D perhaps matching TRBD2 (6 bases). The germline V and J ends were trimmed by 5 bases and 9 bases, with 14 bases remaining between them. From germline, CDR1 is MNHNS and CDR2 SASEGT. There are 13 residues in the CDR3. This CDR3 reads CASSPLGGGIQYF. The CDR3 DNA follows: TGTGCCAGCAGTCCCCTCGGGGGAGGCATTCAGTACTTC.

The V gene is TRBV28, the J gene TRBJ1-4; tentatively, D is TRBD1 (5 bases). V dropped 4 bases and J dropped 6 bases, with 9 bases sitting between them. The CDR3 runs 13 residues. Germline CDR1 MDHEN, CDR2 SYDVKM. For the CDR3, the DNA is TGTGCCAGCAGTTGGGACCGCGATGAAAAACTGTTTTTT. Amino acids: CASSWDRDEKLFF.

The CDR3 reads CASSSGTSGREQYF. The CDR3 nucleotides read TGCGCCAGCAGTTCCGGGACTAGCGGGAGAGAGCAGTACTTC. The chain combines TRBV5-1 with TRBJ2-7; 14 nucleotides match TRBD2. The ends lost 5 bases at V and 7 bases at J; junction bases unmatched: 5. The CDR3 loop spans 14 amino acids. Germline V gives CDR1 SGHRS, CDR2 YFSETQ.

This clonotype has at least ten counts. The CDR3 DNA follows: TGCAGTGCGCGAAGGACTAGCGAAGGCGAGCAGTACTTC. Encoded protein: CSARRTSEGEQYF. The chain is built from TRBV20-1 and TRBJ2-7; 9 bases fit TRBD2. The CDR3 sequence is 13 residues long. V gave up 6 bases and J gave up 6 bases; unmatched junction bases: 9. CDR1 is DFQATT, CDR2 SNEGSKA, per germline (reference sequence).

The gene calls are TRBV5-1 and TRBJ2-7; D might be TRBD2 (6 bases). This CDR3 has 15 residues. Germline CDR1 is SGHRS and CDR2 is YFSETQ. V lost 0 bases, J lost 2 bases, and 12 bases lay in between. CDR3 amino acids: CASSLGEGLTYEQYF. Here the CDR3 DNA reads TGCGCCAGCAGCTTGGGAGAGGGACTGACCTACGAGCAGTACTTC.

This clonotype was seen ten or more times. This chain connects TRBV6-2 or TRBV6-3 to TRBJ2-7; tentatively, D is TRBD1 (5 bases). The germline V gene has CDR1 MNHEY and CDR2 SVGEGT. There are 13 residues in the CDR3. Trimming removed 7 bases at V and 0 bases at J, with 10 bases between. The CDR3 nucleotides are TGTGCCAGCAATAAAGGGGTCTCCTACGAGCAGTACTTC. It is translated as CASNKGVSYEQYF.

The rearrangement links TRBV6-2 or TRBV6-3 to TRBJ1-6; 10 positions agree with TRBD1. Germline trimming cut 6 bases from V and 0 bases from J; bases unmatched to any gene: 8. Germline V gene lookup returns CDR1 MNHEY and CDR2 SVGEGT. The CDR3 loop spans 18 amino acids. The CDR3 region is CASRRQGAQSSYNSPLHF. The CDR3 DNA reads TGTGCCAGCAGAAGACAGGGGGCGCAGAGCTCCTATAATTCACCCCTCCACTTT.